This T cell receptor (beta chain) appears in the sequencing data of a study of molecular identifiers for immune sequencing clone quantification. One entry per CDR3 protein, called by TCRdb with MiXCR from the PCR reads. This sample has approximately 320,000 distinct CDR3 sequences, with roughly a quarter found just once. This CDR3 comprises 12 residues. Deletions cut 4 bases from V and 7 bases from J, with 11 bases between. Germline V gene lookup returns CDR1 LGHDT and CDR2 YNNKEL (reference sequence). This receptor was taken from a human donor in good health. Some libraries in this study had Jurkat cell RNA spiked in. Sequencing was carried out using naive CD8+ T cells from blood, with Jurkat cell RNA spiked in. Described subset: FACS-sorted CD8+CD4-CCR7+CD45RA+ naive T cells. The V and J genes are TRBV3-1 and TRBJ2-7; D is unresolved. In DNA form, the CDR3 reads TGTGCCAGCAGCCTCCAGGTCGGAGAGCAGTACTTC. It translates to CASSLQVGEQYF.